The text below deals with one T cell receptor beta chain. Its antigen remains unknown. The record originates from a study of cytomegalovirus exposure and HLA in healthy donors. Study-wide background: Early release data held about 85 million unique TCRs from HLA-typed donors.

The study, taken as a whole, reports: Some V segments, TRBV6-2 and TRBV6-3 among them, were indistinguishable and were therefore excluded. The investigators catalogued 150 to 200 TCR beta chains as cytomegalovirus-associated.

The length of the CDR3 is 14 residues. V lost 4 bases and J 5 bases, leaving 15 bases between the germline ends. From germline, CDR1 is GTSNPN and CDR2 SVGIG (reference sequence). The PCR employed 60 Vbeta primers together with 13 Jbeta primers. Per the original methods: There were about 80 million unique TCR beta chains by a later count, and approximately 12 million of them were shared. Some clones are missing from TCRdb's copy, which holds only in-frame ones; the method was immunoSEQ multiplex PCR. V, J and clone size derive from that table, while D and trimming were established from the DNA sequence. The sample has fewer than 70,000 clones, about 86% seen once; the top ten hold 1.7%.

The sample taken for sequencing was PBMCs. The sequence was collected from a man aged 35 to 55 in good health and CMV-seronegative. The chain has TRBV30 and TRBJ1-5; perhaps TRBD1 as D (6 bases). The CDR3 DNA is TGTGCCTGGAAGGGGGACGAGGGAGATCAGCCCCAGCATTTT. Amino acids: CAWKGDEGDQPQHF.